This T cell receptor (beta chain) was captured by sequencing in a study of CXCR3-negative and CXCR3-positive naive CD8 T cells. Whole-study findings and limits: The TRB CDR3s that CXCR3-positive naive cells carried were more hydrophobic than those of CXCR3-negative naive cells.

To note about this clonotype: Its target is unknown.

This CDR3 has 14 amino acids. Per the germline V gene, CDR1 is ENHRY and CDR2 is SYGVKD. 5' RACE that incorporated UMI labels was used to prepare the TRB cDNA libraries. No DNA is given; TCRdb re-called the 5' RACE reads and lists each CDR3 protein once. This sample's table has tens of thousands of distinct CDR3 sequences. Sequencing was performed on naive CXCR3+ CD8+ T cells from blood. Subset described: CD45RO-CCR7+CD27+CD95- naive CD8+ T cells expressing CXCR3 (TNR3+). The rearrangement joins TRBV10-3 to TRBJ1-5; there is no DNA to check the TCRdb D call of TRBD1. The receptor comes from a human donor in good health. Some clones in this sample may be carry-over from other donors' samples. The CDR3 protein is CAIYRDRGNQPQHF.